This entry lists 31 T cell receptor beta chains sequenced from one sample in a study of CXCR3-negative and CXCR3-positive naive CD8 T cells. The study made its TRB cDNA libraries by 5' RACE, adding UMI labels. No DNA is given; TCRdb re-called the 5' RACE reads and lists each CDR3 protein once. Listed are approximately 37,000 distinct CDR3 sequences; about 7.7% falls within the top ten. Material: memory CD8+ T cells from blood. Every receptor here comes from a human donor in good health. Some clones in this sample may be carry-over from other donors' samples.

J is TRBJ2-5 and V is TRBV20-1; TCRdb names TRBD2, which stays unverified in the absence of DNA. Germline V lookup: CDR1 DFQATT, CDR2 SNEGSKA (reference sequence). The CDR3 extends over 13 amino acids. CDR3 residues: CSARAVSVETQYF.

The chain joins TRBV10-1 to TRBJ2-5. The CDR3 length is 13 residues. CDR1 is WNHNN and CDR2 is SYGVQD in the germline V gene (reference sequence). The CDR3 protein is CASSERVQETQYF.

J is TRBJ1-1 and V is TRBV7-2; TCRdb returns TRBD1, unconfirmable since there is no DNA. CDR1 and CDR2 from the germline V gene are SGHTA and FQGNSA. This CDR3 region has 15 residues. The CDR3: CASRGLLAGDTEAFF.

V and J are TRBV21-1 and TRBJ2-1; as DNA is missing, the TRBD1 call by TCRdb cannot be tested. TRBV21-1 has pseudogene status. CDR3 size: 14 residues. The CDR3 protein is CASSNRDSHNEQFF.

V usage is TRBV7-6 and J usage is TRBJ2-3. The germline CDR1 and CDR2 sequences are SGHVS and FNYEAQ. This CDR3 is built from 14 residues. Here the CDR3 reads CASSLSSQSDTQYF.

The CDR3 sequence is CASGIASGGTEAFF. The chain couples TRBV6-5 to TRBJ1-1. CDR3 length: 14 residues. CDR1 and CDR2 (germline): MNHEY, SVGAGI.

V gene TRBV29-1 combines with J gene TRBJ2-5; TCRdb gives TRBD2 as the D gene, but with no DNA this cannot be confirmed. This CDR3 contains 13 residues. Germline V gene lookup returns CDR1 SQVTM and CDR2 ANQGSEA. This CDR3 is CNGTSGDQETQYF.

The CDR3 sequence: CASSYADSNYGYTF. The chain is built from TRBV6-5 and TRBJ1-2. Germline CDR1 reads MNHEY; CDR2 reads SVGAGI. The CDR3 covers 14 residues.

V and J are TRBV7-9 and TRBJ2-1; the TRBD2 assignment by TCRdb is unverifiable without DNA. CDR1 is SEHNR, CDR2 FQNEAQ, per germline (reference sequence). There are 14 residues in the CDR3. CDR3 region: CASSVTSGGNEQFF.

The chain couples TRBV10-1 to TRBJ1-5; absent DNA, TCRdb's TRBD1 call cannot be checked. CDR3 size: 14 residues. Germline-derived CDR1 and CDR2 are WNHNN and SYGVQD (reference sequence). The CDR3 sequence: CASRDSQGIQPQHF.

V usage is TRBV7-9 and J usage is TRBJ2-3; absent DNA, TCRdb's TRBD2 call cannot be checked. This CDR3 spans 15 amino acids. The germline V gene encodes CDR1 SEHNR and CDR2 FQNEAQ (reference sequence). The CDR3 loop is CASSDPGTGLDTQYF.

The CDR3 here is CASSLAGDRPYEQYF. V is TRBV7-2 and J is TRBJ2-7; TCRdb designates TRBD1, a call that cannot be tested without DNA. The germline V gene has CDR1 SGHTA and CDR2 FQGNSA. The CDR3 length is 15 residues.

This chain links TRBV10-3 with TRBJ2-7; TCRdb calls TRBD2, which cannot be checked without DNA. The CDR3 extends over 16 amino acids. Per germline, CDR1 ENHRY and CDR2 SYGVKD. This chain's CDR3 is CAISESLSASTYEQYF.

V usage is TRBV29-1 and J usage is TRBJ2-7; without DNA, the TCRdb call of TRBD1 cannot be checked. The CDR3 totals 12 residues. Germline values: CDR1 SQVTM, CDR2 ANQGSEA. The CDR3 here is CSVGGGGHEQYF.

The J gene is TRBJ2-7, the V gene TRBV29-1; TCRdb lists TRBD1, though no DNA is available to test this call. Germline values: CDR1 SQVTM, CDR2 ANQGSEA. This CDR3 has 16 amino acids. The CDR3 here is CSVEDGTGTGIYEQYF.

The CDR3 protein is CASSPLPTGTGGYEQYF. This chain links TRBV19 with TRBJ2-7; TCRdb gives TRBD1 as the D gene, but with no DNA this cannot be confirmed. Germline V gene data show CDR1 as LNHDA and CDR2 as SQIVND (reference sequence). The CDR3 runs 17 residues.

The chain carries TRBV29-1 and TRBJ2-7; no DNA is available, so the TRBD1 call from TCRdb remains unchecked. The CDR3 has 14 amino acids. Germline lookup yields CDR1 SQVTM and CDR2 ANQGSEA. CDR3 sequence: CSVESPTENYEQYF.

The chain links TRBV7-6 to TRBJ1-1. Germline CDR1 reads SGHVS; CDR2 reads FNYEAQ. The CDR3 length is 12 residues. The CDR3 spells CASSAGYTEAFF.

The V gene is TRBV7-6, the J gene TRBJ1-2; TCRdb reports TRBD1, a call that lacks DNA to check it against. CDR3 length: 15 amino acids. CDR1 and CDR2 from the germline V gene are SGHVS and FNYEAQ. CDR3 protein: CASSPPGQKNYGYTF.

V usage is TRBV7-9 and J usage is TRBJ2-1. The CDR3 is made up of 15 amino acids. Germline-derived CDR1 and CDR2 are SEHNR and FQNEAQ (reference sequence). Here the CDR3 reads CASRATGNSYNEQFF.

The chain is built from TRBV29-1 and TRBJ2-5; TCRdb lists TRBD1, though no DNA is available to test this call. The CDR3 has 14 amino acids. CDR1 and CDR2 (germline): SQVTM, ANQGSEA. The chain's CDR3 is CSVYGTGGRETQYF. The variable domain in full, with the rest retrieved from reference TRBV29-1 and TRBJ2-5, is SAVISQKPSRDICQRGTSLTIQCQVDSQVTMMFWYRQQPGQSLTLIATANQGSEATYESGFVIDKFPISRPNLTFSTLTVSNMSPEDSSIYLCSVYGTGGRETQYFGPGTRLLVL.

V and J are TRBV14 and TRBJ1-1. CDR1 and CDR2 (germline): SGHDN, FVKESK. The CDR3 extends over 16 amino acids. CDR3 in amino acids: CASSQDLGVVGTEAFF.

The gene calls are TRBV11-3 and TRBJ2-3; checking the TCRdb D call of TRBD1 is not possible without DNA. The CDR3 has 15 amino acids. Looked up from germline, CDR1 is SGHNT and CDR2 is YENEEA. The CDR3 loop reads CASSPRTASTDTQYF. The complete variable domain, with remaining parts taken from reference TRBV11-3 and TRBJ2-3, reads EAGVVQSPRYKIIEKKQPVAFWCNPISGHNTLYWYLQNLGQGPELLIRYENEEAVDDSQLPKDRFSAERLKGVDSTLKIQPAELGDSAVYLCASSPRTASTDTQYFGPGTRLTVL.

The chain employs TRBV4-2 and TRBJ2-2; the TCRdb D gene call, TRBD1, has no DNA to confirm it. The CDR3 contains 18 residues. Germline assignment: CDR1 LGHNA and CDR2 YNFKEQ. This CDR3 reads CASSHGPLLDANTGELFF.

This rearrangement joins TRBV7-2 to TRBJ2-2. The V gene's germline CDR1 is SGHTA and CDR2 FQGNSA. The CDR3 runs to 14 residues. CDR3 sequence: CASSLGSNTGELFF.

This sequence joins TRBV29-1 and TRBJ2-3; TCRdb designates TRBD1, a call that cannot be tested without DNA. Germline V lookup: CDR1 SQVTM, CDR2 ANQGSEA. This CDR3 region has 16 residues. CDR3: CSVETDRSPSTDTQYF.

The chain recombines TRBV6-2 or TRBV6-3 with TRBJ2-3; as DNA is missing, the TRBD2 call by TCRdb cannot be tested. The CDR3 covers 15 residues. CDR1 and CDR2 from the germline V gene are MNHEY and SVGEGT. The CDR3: CASSYEARYTDTQYF.

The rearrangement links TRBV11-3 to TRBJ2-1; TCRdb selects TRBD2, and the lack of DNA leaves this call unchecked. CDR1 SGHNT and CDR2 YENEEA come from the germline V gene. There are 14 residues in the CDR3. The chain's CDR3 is CASSPAGGYNEQFF. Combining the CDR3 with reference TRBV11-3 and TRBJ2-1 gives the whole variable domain EAGVVQSPRYKIIEKKQPVAFWCNPISGHNTLYWYLQNLGQGPELLIRYENEEAVDDSQLPKDRFSAERLKGVDSTLKIQPAELGDSAVYLCASSPAGGYNEQFFGPGTRLTVL.

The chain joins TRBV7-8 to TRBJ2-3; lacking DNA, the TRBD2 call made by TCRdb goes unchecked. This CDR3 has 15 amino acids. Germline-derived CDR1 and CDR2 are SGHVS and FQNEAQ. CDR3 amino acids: CASSLAGRSTDTQYF.

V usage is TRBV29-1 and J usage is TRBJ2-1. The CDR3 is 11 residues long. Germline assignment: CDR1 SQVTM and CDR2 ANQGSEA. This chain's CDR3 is CSVQGFNEQFF.

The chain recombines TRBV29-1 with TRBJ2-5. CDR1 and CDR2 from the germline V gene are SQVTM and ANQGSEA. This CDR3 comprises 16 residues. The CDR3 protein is CSVEDPSSRRQETQYF.